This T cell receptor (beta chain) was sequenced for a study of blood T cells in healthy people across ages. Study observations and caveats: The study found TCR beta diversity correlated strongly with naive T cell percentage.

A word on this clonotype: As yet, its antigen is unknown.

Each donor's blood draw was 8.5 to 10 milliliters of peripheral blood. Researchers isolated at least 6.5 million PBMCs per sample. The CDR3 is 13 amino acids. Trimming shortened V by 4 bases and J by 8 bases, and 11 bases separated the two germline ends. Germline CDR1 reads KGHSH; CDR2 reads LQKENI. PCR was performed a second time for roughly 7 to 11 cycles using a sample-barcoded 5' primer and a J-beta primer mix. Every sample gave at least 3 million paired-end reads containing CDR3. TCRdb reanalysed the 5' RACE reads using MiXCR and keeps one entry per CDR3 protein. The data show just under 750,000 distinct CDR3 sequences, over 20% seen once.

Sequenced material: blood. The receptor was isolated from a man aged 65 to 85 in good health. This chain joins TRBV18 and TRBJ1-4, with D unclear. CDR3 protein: CASSRSAEEKLFF. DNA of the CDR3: TGTGCCAGCTCACGATCAGCAGAAGAAAAACTGTTTTTT. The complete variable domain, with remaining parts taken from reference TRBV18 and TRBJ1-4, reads NAGVMQNPRHLVRRRGQEARLRCSPMKGHSHVYWYRQLPEEGLKFMVYLQKENIIDESGMPKERFSAEFPKEGPSILRIQQVVRGDSAAYFCASSRSAEEKLFFGSGTQLSVL.